This is a list of T cell receptor beta chains from one sample in a study of early T cells in non-severe SARS-CoV-2 infection. TCRdb reprocessed the 5' RACE reads with MiXCR, giving one entry per CDR3 protein. The sample has 30,000 to 40,000 distinct CDR3 sequences, 4.5% to 5.5% seen once. The sample comprised whole blood. These TCRs come from an adult who was a healthcare worker with PCR-confirmed SARS-CoV-2 infection or an uninfected control (not recorded which). Both conserved end residues are part of each CDR3. A D gene is named only where the DNA matches it firmly. Rows may omit the clone size; those that give it use once, few, many or a size class.

V gene,D gene,clone size,J gene,CDR3 DNA,CDR3 protein
TRBV5-1,.,many,TRBJ1-6,TGCGCCAGCAGCCAGGCGGGACAAGATAATTCACCCCTCCACTTT,CASSQAGQDNSPLHF
TRBV20-1,.,many,TRBJ2-5,TGCAGTGCTAACTCAGGGACAACAAGAGAGACCCAGTACTTC,CSANSGTTRETQYF
TRBV7-6,.,many,TRBJ2-5,TGTGCCAGCAGCTTAGAGGACTCGGGCCAGACCCAGTACTTC,CASSLEDSGQTQYF
TRBV20-1,TRBD2,many,TRBJ2-5,TGCAGTGCTAGAGATGGGCTAGCGGTGCAAGAGACCCAGTACTTC,CSARDGLAVQETQYF
TRBV7-9,.,many,TRBJ2-3,TGTGCCAGCAGCTCGGAGGGAGATACGCAGTATTTT,CASSSEGDTQYF
TRBV10-3,.,few,TRBJ1-1,TGTGCCATCAGTGCACGGACCATGAACACTGAAGCTTTCTTT,CAISARTMNTEAFF
TRBV19,.,many,TRBJ2-3,TGTGCCAGTAGTATAGCGGCCCGTTGGGGTGATACGCAGTATTTT,CASSIAARWGDTQYF
TRBV5-1,.,many,TRBJ1-6,TGCGCCAGCAGCTTGAAGGGGTATAATTCACCCCTCCACTTT,CASSLKGYNSPLHF
TRBV6-6,TRBD1,many,TRBJ1-4,TGTGCCAGCAGTGGGGACAGAACTAATGAAAAACTGTTTTTT,CASSGDRTNEKLFF
TRBV18,.,few,TRBJ1-1,TGTGCCAGCTCACCAGGGGCGAAAACTGAAGCTTTCTTT,CASSPGAKTEAFF
TRBV27,.,few,TRBJ1-1,TGTGCCAGCAGTTTTGGGCCATTCACTGAAGCTTTCTTT,CASSFGPFTEAFF
TRBV6-1,TRBD2,many,TRBJ2-1,TGTGCCAGCTCCATAAGTTTAGCGGGGGGTCACAATGAGCAGTTCTTC,CASSISLAGGHNEQFF
TRBV6-2/TRBV6-3,.,few,TRBJ1-1,TGTGCCAGCAGTTACCTTGGGCCCGAGACTGAAGCTTTCTTT,CASSYLGPETEAFF
TRBV5-1,.,many,TRBJ1-2,TGCGCCAGCAGCCCCGCGGACGAGAGTGGCTACACCTTC,CASSPADESGYTF
TRBV7-9,.,.,TRBJ1-3,TGTGCCAGCAGCTTGAGGCAGGGGATGAACACCATATATTTT,CASSLRQGMNTIYF
TRBV12-3/TRBV12-4,TRBD2,few,TRBJ2-2,TGTGCCAGCAGCCCAACCCCGGGACTACCCACCGGGGAGCTGTTTTTT,CASSPTPGLPTGELFF
TRBV5-1,.,many,TRBJ2-5,TGCGCCAGCAGCTCAGGGGAAGCGACCCAGTACTTC,CASSSGEATQYF
TRBV12-3/TRBV12-4,TRBD1,many,TRBJ1-5,TGTGCCAGCAGTTTAGCTTACAGGGGACAGCCCCAGCATTTT,CASSLAYRGQPQHF
TRBV3-1,.,many,TRBJ2-7,TGTGCCAGCAGCCAAGATCGGCAAAGGGAGCAGTACTTC,CASSQDRQREQYF
TRBV25-1,.,many,TRBJ2-2,TGTGCCAGCAGTTCCCGTGTGTCGAACACCGGGGAGCTGTTTTTT,CASSSRVSNTGELFF
TRBV18,.,.,TRBJ1-1,TGTGCCAGCTCACCACCGAGCAGGGAGGCTTTCTTT,CASSPPSREAFF
TRBV7-8,.,many,TRBJ1-5,TGTGCCAGCAGCTTGATTTGGGGGCCTAATAGCAATCAGCCCCAGCATTTT,CASSLIWGPNSNQPQHF
TRBV5-5,.,many,TRBJ1-6,TGTGCCAGCAGCTTGGGGTCGCAGGAGTATTCACCCCTCCACTTT,CASSLGSQEYSPLHF
TRBV3-1,TRBD1,many,TRBJ2-2,TGTGCCAGCAGAGACAGGGGACGGGTCGGGGAGCTGTTTTTT,CASRDRGRVGELFF
TRBV15,TRBD1,many,TRBJ1-1,TGTGCCACCAGCAGGCCGACAGGGGCCACTGAAGCTTTCTTT,CATSRPTGATEAFF
TRBV27,.,many,TRBJ2-5,TGTGCCAGCAGCTGGTCCCGAGCCCAAGAGACCCAGTACTTC,CASSWSRAQETQYF
TRBV12-3/TRBV12-4,.,many,TRBJ1-3,TGTGCCAGCAGCCCGCAACAGGCCCCCTCTGGAAACACCATATATTTT,CASSPQQAPSGNTIYF
TRBV7-7,TRBD2,few,TRBJ2-2,TGTGCCGGGGCCCGGACAGGGCCGGGACTAGCGGTGAACACCGGGGAGCTGTTTTTT,CAGARTGPGLAVNTGELFF
TRBV7-9,TRBD1,many,TRBJ1-2,TGTGCCAGCAGCTTAGGACAGGGACGGGACTATGGCTACACCTTC,CASSLGQGRDYGYTF
TRBV12-2,.,many,TRBJ2-1,TGTGCAAGTCGCCCAGGGGGGGACCGGAACTACAATGAGCAGTTCTTC,CASRPGGDRNYNEQFF
TRBV3-1,.,many,TRBJ2-4,TGTGCCAGCAGCCAAGACCTCCTAGCTGGCAAAAACATTCAGTACTTC,CASSQDLLAGKNIQYF
TRBV24-1,TRBD1,many,TRBJ2-2,TGTGCCACCAGTGACGACAGGGAATCAACCGGGGAGCTGTTTTTT,CATSDDRESTGELFF
TRBV4-1,TRBD2,many,TRBJ2-4,TGCGCCAGCAGCCAAAGCGGGGTGACCAAAAACATTCAGTACTTC,CASSQSGVTKNIQYF
TRBV18,.,many,TRBJ1-1,TGTGCCAGCTCACCATTCGGGGACACTGAAGCTTTCTTT,CASSPFGDTEAFF
TRBV10-2,TRBD2,many,TRBJ2-5,TGCGCCAGCAGTGGGGTTAGCGGGGGGGCGGAGGAGACCCAGTACTTC,CASSGVSGGAEETQYF
TRBV18,.,.,TRBJ2-1,TGTGCCAGCTCACCCGGGGGACAAAATGAGCAGTTCTTC,CASSPGGQNEQFF
TRBV9,.,.,TRBJ2-5,TGTGCCAGCAGCGTAGGATCGGAAGAGACCCAGTACTTC,CASSVGSEETQYF
TRBV30,.,.,TRBJ2-3,TGTGCCTGGAGTGTACCCTGGGATACGCAGTATTTT,CAWSVPWDTQYF
TRBV7-6,.,few,TRBJ2-1,TGTGCCAGCAGCTCCAATTTTCCTGAGCAGTTCTTC,CASSSNFPEQFF
TRBV20-1,TRBD2,many,TRBJ2-3,TGCAGTGCTAGAGTTGGTAGCGGGGGAGGGTCAGATACGCAGTATTTT,CSARVGSGGGSDTQYF
TRBV6-2/TRBV6-3,TRBD2,.,TRBJ2-7,TGTGCCAGCAGTTTTACTTCCTGGACTAGCGGGGGCTTTAACGCCTACGAGCAGTACTTC,CASSFTSWTSGGFNAYEQYF
TRBV18,.,.,TRBJ1-3,TGTGCCAGCTCACCACGAACCGGGACAAAAGGAAACACCATATATTTT,CASSPRTGTKGNTIYF
TRBV5-1,.,few,TRBJ2-5,TGCGCCAGCAGCTTGGAAGGGGCGCGAGAGACCCAGTACTTC,CASSLEGARETQYF
TRBV7-2,.,many,TRBJ2-3,TGTGCCAGCAGCTTAGGGCTAGCTTATACAGATACGCAGTATTTT,CASSLGLAYTDTQYF
TRBV7-9,.,many,TRBJ2-5,TGTGCCAGCACAGGAGGGGATGGAGAGACCCAGTACTTC,CASTGGDGETQYF
TRBV5-4,.,.,TRBJ1-2,TGTGCCAGCAGCTTGGGAGGGAACTATGGCTACACCTTC,CASSLGGNYGYTF
TRBV30,.,many,TRBJ1-3,TGTGCCTGGAGTGTTGGAGGTGGAAACACCATATATTTT,CAWSVGGGNTIYF
TRBV12-3/TRBV12-4,.,many,TRBJ1-2,TGTGCCAGCAGTTTAGTGAGGGGTCGGGGCTATGGCTACACCTTC,CASSLVRGRGYGYTF